The 13 T cell receptor beta chains in this list originate from one sample, sequenced in a study of cytomegalovirus exposure and HLA in healthy donors. The PCR used 60 Vbeta and 13 Jbeta primers. The protocol was immunoSEQ multiplex PCR, while the TCRdb copy is restricted to in-frame clones and leaves out a portion. The table includes 100,000 to 120,000 clones, under 85% detected once. Sequencing input: PBMCs. The receptors stem from a man between 25 and 39 years old in good health and CMV-seronegative.

V usage is TRBV19 and J usage is TRBJ1-5; D unresolved. Germline CDR1 and CDR2: LNHDA and SQIVND (reference sequence). The CDR3 is made up of 14 amino acids. V was cut by 7 bases and J by 0 bases, with 10 bases left in between. CDR3 DNA sequence: TGTGCCAGTACCCCGGTGTATAGCAATCAGCCCCAGCATTTT. This encodes CASTPVYSNQPQHF.

The chain employs TRBV7-9 and TRBJ2-2, with no clear D. The CDR3 contains 11 residues. Per the germline V gene, CDR1 is SEHNR and CDR2 is FQNEAQ (reference sequence). With 5 bases removed from V and 7 bases from J, the gap between germline ends came to 5 bases. This CDR3 is CASSLRGELFF. The CDR3 nucleotides are TGTGCCAGCAGCCTCCGCGGGGAGCTGTTTTTT. The entire variable domain, with the rest obtained from reference TRBV7-9 and TRBJ2-2, is as follows: DTGVSQNPRHKITKRGQNVTFRCDPISEHNRLYWYRQTLGQGPEFLTYFQNEAQLEKSRLLSDRFSAERPKGSFSTLEIQRTEQGDSAMYLCASSLRGELFFGEGSRLTVL.

This chain joins TRBV6-5 and TRBJ1-6; 7 bases are shared with TRBD1. This CDR3 spans 15 amino acids. Trimming at V came to 4 bases and at J to 4 bases, leaving 4 bases not matched to a gene. CDR1 is MNHEY and CDR2 is SVGAGI in the germline V gene. The CDR3 reads CASSSGTVYNSPLHF. The CDR3 nucleotides read TGTGCCAGCAGTTCCGGGACAGTTTATAATTCACCCCTCCACTTT.

The chain links TRBV14 to TRBJ1-2; 7 bases agree with TRBD1. The CDR3 sequence is 15 residues long. Germline CDR1 and CDR2: SGHDN and FVKESK. V dropped 0 bases and J dropped 6; count of bases not matched to a gene: 7. Here the CDR3 reads CASSQDPGQDNGYTF. CDR3 in DNA: TGTGCCAGCAGCCAAGATCCTGGACAGGATAATGGCTACACCTTC.

V is TRBV5-1 and J is TRBJ2-7; 9 bases line up with TRBD2. CDR3 length equals 16 residues. CDR1 is SGHRS and CDR2 is YFSETQ in the germline V gene. After removal of 0 bases from V and 3 bases from J, the junction contained 7 bases not matched to a gene. For the CDR3, the DNA is TGCGCCAGCAGCTTGGCATACGCGGGAGGGCTCTACGAGCAGTACTTC. It is translated as CASSLAYAGGLYEQYF.

The chain is built from TRBV5-5 and TRBJ1-2; 8 positions match TRBD1. Germline V gives CDR1 SGHKS, CDR2 YYEKEE (reference sequence). The ends lost 2 bases at V and 3 bases at J; junction bases unmatched: 3. The CDR3 is 14 amino acids. CDR3 DNA: TGTGCCAGCAGCTTTCAGGGGGCATACTATGGCTACACCTTC. Translated: CASSFQGAYYGYTF.

The genes are TRBV11-2 and TRBJ1-1; no definite D call. This CDR3 is 12 amino acids long. Trimming took off 0 bases at V and 8 bases at J, with 7 bases between the two ends. Germline CDR1 SGHAT, CDR2 FQNNGV. CDR3 bases: TGTGCCAGCAGCTTAGATCTAAGAGAAGCTTTCTTT. Translation gives CASSLDLREAFF.

The chain joins TRBV27 to TRBJ1-5, with a weak D call TRBD1 (5 bases). V was cut by 2 bases and J by 4 bases, with 9 bases left in between. This CDR3 contains 14 residues. CDR1 MNHEY and CDR2 SMNVEV come from the germline V gene (reference sequence). This chain's CDR3 is CASSLGGVNQPQHF. The CDR3 nucleotides read TGTGCCAGCAGTTTAGGGGGGGTAAATCAGCCCCAGCATTTT.

J is TRBJ2-5 and V is TRBV9; D not resolved. The germline V and J ends were trimmed by 0 bases and 5 bases, with 8 bases remaining between them. The CDR3 covers 13 residues. CDR1 is SGDLS and CDR2 is YYNGEE in the germline V gene. The CDR3 region has the DNA TGTGCCAGCAGCGTAGGTTCCCGGGAGACCCAGTACTTC. Its translation is CASSVGSRETQYF. Supplemented by reference TRBV9 and TRBJ2-5, the full variable domain reads DSGVTQTPKHLITATGQRVTLRCSPRSGDLSVYWYQQSLDQGLQFLIQYYNGEERAKGNILERFSAQQFPDLHSELNLSSLELGDSALYFCASSVGSRETQYFGPGTRLLVL.

This clone was picked up one time. The chain is built from TRBV30 and TRBJ2-1; 8 nucleotides match TRBD1. The ends lost 3 bases at V and 0 bases at J; junction bases unmatched: 7. The CDR3 is made up of 16 amino acids. Germline V gene data show CDR1 as GTSNPN and CDR2 as SVGIG (reference sequence). CDR3 loop: CAWSGRQGASYNEQFF. In DNA form, the CDR3 reads TGTGCCTGGAGCGGACGGCAGGGGGCCTCCTACAATGAGCAGTTCTTC.

V is TRBV7-9 and J is TRBJ2-7, with D perhaps TRBD2 (6 bases). Trimming removed 4 bases from V and 6 bases from J, with 10 bases in between. The CDR3 extends over 12 amino acids. Germline-derived CDR1 and CDR2 are SEHNR and FQNEAQ (reference sequence). The CDR3 reads CASSYRELEQYF. The CDR3 bases are TGTGCCAGCAGCTACCGGGAGCTCGAGCAGTACTTC.

A few counts support this clone. This chain uses TRBV6-1 with TRBJ2-7, with a weak D call TRBD2 (6 bases). Germline lookup yields CDR1 MNHNS and CDR2 SASEGT. The CDR3 sequence is 15 residues long. Trimming cost V 1 base and J 6 bases, with 16 bases left between them. CDR3 sequence reads: CASSEGIGRSTEQYF. The CDR3 DNA follows: TGTGCCAGCAGTGAAGGGATAGGGAGGTCTACCGAGCAGTACTTC.

This chain connects TRBV19 to TRBJ2-4; 9 bases are shared with TRBD2. The germline CDR1 and CDR2 sequences are LNHDA and SQIVND (reference sequence). V dropped 5 bases and J dropped 2; count of bases not matched to a gene: 4. CDR3 size: 15 residues. DNA of the CDR3: TGTGCCAGTAGTGATAGCGGGAGCCCCAAAAACATTCAGTACTTC. Translation gives CASSDSGSPKNIQYF.